What follows are 2 T cell receptor beta chains derived from one specimen sequenced in a study of blood T cell repertoires in COVID-19. Here immunoSEQ multiplex PCR was the method, and the copy in TCRdb shows in-frame clones only, minus some. Altogether 350,000 to 400,000 clones are present, roughly nine tenths being singletons, with the ten largest covering less than 2%. The sample comprised PBMCs or T cells enriched from blood (not recorded which). The receptors were sampled from a woman in her twenties or thirties who had recovered from COVID-19.

The chain employs TRBV3-1 (or the pseudogene TRBV3-2) and TRBJ1-2; 7 bases are shared with TRBD1. The CDR3 extends over 13 amino acids. Per germline, CDR1 LGHDT and CDR2 YNNKEL (reference sequence). Trimming took 0 bases from V and 8 from J; bases not matched to a gene: 3. Here the CDR3 DNA reads TGTGCCAGCAGCCAAGAGACAGGGTCGGGCTACACCTTC. Protein: CASSQETGSGYTF.

The chain combines TRBV7-9 with TRBJ1-1; D uncertain. The CDR3 totals 14 residues. V lost 6 bases to trimming and J lost 4 bases, with 15 bases between them. CDR1 SEHNR and CDR2 FQNEAQ come from the germline V gene (reference sequence). The DNA for the CDR3 is TGTGCCAGCAGGGATCCTCGGGGTTCCACTGAAGCTTTCTTT. Encoded protein: CASRDPRGSTEAFF. The whole variable domain, filled in from reference TRBV7-9 and TRBJ1-1, reads DTGVSQNPRHKITKRGQNVTFRCDPISEHNRLYWYRQTLGQGPEFLTYFQNEAQLEKSRLLSDRFSAERPKGSFSTLEIQRTEQGDSAMYLCASRDPRGSTEAFFGQGTRLTVV.